This T cell receptor beta chain was captured by sequencing in a study of blood T cell repertoires in COVID-19. About the research overall: From the United States, Italy and Spain came samples of acute and convalescent COVID-19. The cDNA or gDNA used as material had been derived from T cells, B-cell-depleted T cells, or PBMCs.

The CDR3 spans 15 residues. V was pared by 4 bases and J by 0 bases, with 11 bases between. Germline CDR1 MNHEY, CDR2 SVGAGI. In the authors' methods: Amplification with reference gene primers provided the estimates of nucleated cell counts. Clones were sequenced by immunoSEQ multiplex PCR, and TCRdb holds only the in-frame ones, with some missing. The V and J calls and clone size come from that table; D and trimming were worked out from the DNA. The repertoire holds about 220,000 clones, with more than 70% as singletons. This TCR derives from an elderly woman with acute or convalescent COVID-19. The genes are TRBV6-5 and TRBJ2-3; possibly TRBD1 for D (6 bases). The sample taken for sequencing was peripheral blood. CDR3 residues: CASSLNRASTDTQYF. The CDR3 DNA reads TGTGCCAGCAGTTTAAACAGGGCTAGCACAGATACGCAGTATTTT.